One sample yielded the 13 T cell receptor beta chains listed below, sequenced in a study of Ad26.COV2.S vaccination and SARS-CoV-2 variants (dated by TCRdb to the early 2020s). Receptors were amplified or captured by the immunoSEQ multiplex PCR assay. TCRdb stores this immuneACCESS table with in-frame sequences only. Part of the clones is absent; in the studies checked, under half of the shortfall reflects unresolved V genes, and no reason is known for the rest. The sample table lists more than 300,000 clones, 85% to 90% of them with a count of one. The top ten clones comprise roughly 1.9% of the sample. The treatment or condition label here, explained by the study, means: around 19 received Ad26.COV2.S at low or high dose, single or two shots; 5 received placebo; per-sample allocation not given. For vaccine and placebo recipients, the sequenced repertoires came from samples collected on day 63 after the first injection.

Sequenced here: peripheral blood, sampled in a trial of Ad26.COV2.S vaccine versus placebo. The source of these receptors is a person between 18 and 60 years old who received the Ad26.COV2.S COVID-19 vaccine or a placebo.

The V gene is TRBV5-5, the J gene TRBJ2-5; D is tentatively TRBD1 or TRBD2 (5 bases each). CDR1 is SGHKS and CDR2 is YYEKEE in the germline V gene (reference sequence). The CDR3 runs 15 residues. The V and J ends lost 0 bases and 7 bases respectively, with 16 bases between them. Here the CDR3 reads CASSLGARLGTTQYF. CDR3 sequence (DNA): TGTGCCAGCAGCTTGGGAGCCCGGCTGGGGACGACCCAGTACTTC.

This clone was seen more than once but under ten times. The chain uses TRBV23-1 and TRBJ2-5; possibly TRBD1 for D (6 bases). TRBV23-1 has ORF status, its function being uncertain. CDR3 size: 16 residues. Trimming took 4 bases from V and 7 from J, leaving 22 bases between them. The CDR3 sequence: CASSPLRILRRGTQYF. The CDR3, as DNA: TGCGCCAGCAGTCCCTTAAGGATCCTCCGCAGGGGGACCCAGTACTTC.

The V call is TRBV5-5, the J call TRBJ1-2, with D uncertain. This CDR3 is built from 12 residues. The germline CDR1 and CDR2 sequences are SGHKS and YYEKEE (reference sequence). Between the trimmed V and J ends, which lost 3 bases and 8 bases, there was a span of 11 bases. In DNA form, the CDR3 reads TGTGCCAGCAGCTCGGACGGAGGCGGCTACACCTTC. As protein: CASSSDGGGYTF.

This clone came up a few times. CDR3 loop: CASSPYTGVNTEAFF. CDR3 sequence (DNA): TGCGCCAGCAGCCCCTATACAGGGGTTAACACTGAAGCTTTCTTT. This rearrangement joins TRBV4-3 to TRBJ1-1, with TRBD1 matching over 7 bases. After removal of 4 bases from V and 2 bases from J, the junction contained 7 bases not matched to a gene. The CDR3 length is 15 residues. CDR1 and CDR2 (germline): LGHNA, YSLEER.

The chain has TRBV2 and TRBJ2-5; 8 bases fit TRBD2. Germline values: CDR1 SNHLY, CDR2 FYNNEI. There are 15 residues in the CDR3. The V segment lost 3 bases and the J segment 5 bases; nucleotides outside the gene matches: 8. In nucleotides, the CDR3 is TGTGCCAGCAGTGAGTCGGGGGGGCCGGTCGAGACCCAGTACTTC. The encoded protein is CASSESGGPVETQYF.

V usage is TRBV7-2 and J usage is TRBJ2-7; perhaps TRBD2 as D (5 bases). Trimming stripped 6 bases from V and 4 bases from J, with 16 bases between. This CDR3 region has 14 residues. Germline CDR1 SGHTA, CDR2 FQGNSA. Here the CDR3 DNA reads TGTGCCAGCAGTATGGGGAGTACAGATTACGAGCAGTACTTC. Amino acids: CASSMGSTDYEQYF.

This chain links TRBV13 with TRBJ1-1; TRBD1 matches at 7 bases. J was trimmed by 5 bases and V by 7 bases; bases with no gene match: 13. This CDR3 is 15 amino acids long. Germline-derived CDR1 and CDR2 are PRHDT and FYEKMQ (reference sequence). This CDR3 reads CASIPGRGLGTEAFF. The CDR3, as DNA: TGTGCCAGCATACCGGGGAGGGGGCTGGGAACTGAAGCTTTCTTT.

This sequence joins TRBV19 and TRBJ1-1; D remains ambiguous. Deletions cut 6 bases from V and 1 base from J, with 6 bases between. This CDR3 spans 12 amino acids. CDR1 and CDR2 from the germline V gene are LNHDA and SQIVND (reference sequence). As DNA, the CDR3 is TGTGCCAGTAGCACCGGGAACACTGAAGCTTTCTTT. Translated: CASSTGNTEAFF.

This clone appeared a few times. The chain carries TRBV28 and TRBJ1-1; D uncertain. Germline loops: CDR1 MDHEN, CDR2 SYDVKM. The CDR3 loop spans 14 amino acids. V shed 7 bases and J shed 1 base, with 13 bases lying between them. In DNA, the CDR3 is TGTGCCAGCACCTACCAGACGGGGAACACTGAAGCTTTCTTT. Amino acid sequence: CASTYQTGNTEAFF.

The chain joins TRBV10-3 to TRBJ2-2; 9 bases align to TRBD2. The CDR3 consists of 15 residues. CDR1 ENHRY and CDR2 SYGVKD come from the germline V gene. The V and J ends lost 3 bases and 4 bases, in that order; junction bases with no gene match: 3. The CDR3 spells CAISETAGGTGELFF. CDR3 DNA: TGTGCCATCAGTGAAACAGCGGGGGGCACCGGGGAGCTGTTTTTT.

This sequence joins TRBV23-1 and TRBJ2-5; TRBD2 agrees at 9 bases. TRBV23-1 is given ORF status, its function remaining uncertain. The CDR3 runs 14 residues. V shed 6 bases and J 2 bases; nucleotides not matched to a gene: 4. CDR3 in DNA: TGCGCCAGCAGCTGGACTAGCGTACAAGAGACCCAGTACTTC. Translation: CASSWTSVQETQYF.

This sequence joins TRBV29-1 and TRBJ1-2; D unresolved. The length of the CDR3 is 15 residues. The germline CDR1 and CDR2 sequences are SQVTM and ANQGSEA. Trimming removed 1 base at V and 0 bases at J, with 12 bases between. Written as DNA, the CDR3 is TGCAGCGTTGAAGGGGCTCTGCGGGCTAACTATGGCTACACCTTC. It encodes CSVEGALRANYGYTF. Variable domain in full (rest from reference TRBV29-1 and TRBJ1-2): SAVISQKPSRDICQRGTSLTIQCQVDSQVTMMFWYRQQPGQSLTLIATANQGSEATYESGFVIDKFPISRPNLTFSTLTVSNMSPEDSSIYLCSVEGALRANYGYTFGSGTRLTVV.

The chain has TRBV6-2 or TRBV6-3 and TRBJ2-7; 11 bases line up with TRBD2. V lost 1 base and J lost 0; bases outside the gene matches: 14. In germline, CDR1 is MNHEY, CDR2 SVGEGT. CDR3 size: 20 residues. The CDR3 nucleotides are TGTGCCAGCAGTTACTTGACACTAGCGGGGGCCGAATGGAGCTCCTACGAGCAGTACTTC. Protein: CASSYLTLAGAEWSSYEQYF.